This T cell receptor beta chain was profiled in a study of blood T cell repertoires in COVID-19. Germline-derived CDR1 and CDR2 are SGHTA and FQGTGA. The CDR3 is 15 residues long. V shed 5 bases, J shed 2 bases, and the junction held 8 bases outside the gene matches. Authors' methods: Nucleated cell number was recorded as an estimate derived from reference gene primer amplification. Profiling relied on immunoSEQ multiplex PCR, and the TCRdb table lists in-frame clones only, not all of them. That table is the source of V, J and clone size, and D and trimming were worked out from the DNA. Of roughly 160,000 clones listed, just under 90% were seen once; the top ten hold 9% to 12%. This clone occurred a few times. Seattle participants joined during active infection and were tracked over time.

This sequence joins TRBV7-3 and TRBJ2-5, with 7 bases fitting TRBD2. This receptor was identified in a woman in her 70s with COVID-19, enrolled during active disease. Sequencing used peripheral blood. The DNA of the CDR3 is TGTGCCAGCAGCGCCGGGGGAGCGGGGCAAGAGACCCAGTACTTC. As protein: CASSAGGAGQETQYF.